This TCR beta chain emerged from a study of blood T cell repertoires in COVID-19. Trimming took 2 bases from V and 10 from J; bases not matched to a gene: 1. The CDR3 spans 14 residues. Germline V gene data show CDR1 as KGHSH and CDR2 as LQKENI. Assay: immunoSEQ multiplex PCR; the TCRdb copy retains only in-frame clones and omits some. The top ten hold 7% to 9.5% of the sample, which has some 96,000 clones, roughly 90% seen once. This receptor was taken from a man in his thirties or forties in a cohort sampled during active COVID-19. J is TRBJ1-6 and V is TRBV18; 11 bases fit TRBD1. The specimen was peripheral blood. The CDR3 sequence is CASSPGDRGSPLHF. CDR3 DNA: TGTGCCAGCTCACCAGGGGACAGGGGGTCACCCCTCCACTTT. The full variable domain, rest sourced from reference TRBV18 and TRBJ1-6, is NAGVMQNPRHLVRRRGQEARLRCSPMKGHSHVYWYRQLPEEGLKFMVYLQKENIIDESGMPKERFSAEFPKEGPSILRIQQVVRGDSAAYFCASSPGDRGSPLHFGNGTRLTVT.